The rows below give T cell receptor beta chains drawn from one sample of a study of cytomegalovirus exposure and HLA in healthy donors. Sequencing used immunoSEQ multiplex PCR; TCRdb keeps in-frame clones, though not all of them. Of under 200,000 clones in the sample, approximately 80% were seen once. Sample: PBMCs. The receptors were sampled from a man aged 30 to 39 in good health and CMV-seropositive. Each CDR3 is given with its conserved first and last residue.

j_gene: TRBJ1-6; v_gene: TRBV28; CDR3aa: CASSRDRGRSNSPLHF
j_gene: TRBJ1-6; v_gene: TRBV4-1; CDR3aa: CASSQDHGGGSTYNSPLHF
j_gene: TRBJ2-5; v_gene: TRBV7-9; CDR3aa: CASSPARAGGLETQYF
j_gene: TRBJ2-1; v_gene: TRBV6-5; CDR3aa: CASSSPGLAADEQFF
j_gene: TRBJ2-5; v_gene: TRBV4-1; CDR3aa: CASSQEGGIETQYF
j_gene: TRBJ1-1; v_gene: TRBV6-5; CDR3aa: CASSSQGHTEAFF
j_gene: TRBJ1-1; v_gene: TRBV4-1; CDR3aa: CASSPNVGQGYTEAFF
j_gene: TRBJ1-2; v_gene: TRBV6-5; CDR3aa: CASSSQKRYGYTF
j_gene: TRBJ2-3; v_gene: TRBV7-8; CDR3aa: CASSLPRTEITDTQYF
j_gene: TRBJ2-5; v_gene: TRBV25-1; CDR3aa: CASSEPGTGDQETQYF
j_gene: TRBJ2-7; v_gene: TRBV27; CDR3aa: CASSLRDRGYEQYF
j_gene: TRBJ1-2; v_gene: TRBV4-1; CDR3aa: CASSQSVPGLNYGYTF
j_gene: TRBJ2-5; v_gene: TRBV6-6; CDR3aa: CASRAQGGAQETQYF
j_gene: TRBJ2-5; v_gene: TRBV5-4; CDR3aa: CASSWTGAETQYF
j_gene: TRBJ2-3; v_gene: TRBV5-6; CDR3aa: CASRPGGPSTDTQYF
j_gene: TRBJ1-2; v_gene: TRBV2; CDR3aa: CASRGTGVFYGYTF
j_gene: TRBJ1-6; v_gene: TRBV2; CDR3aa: CASGPFYNSPLHF
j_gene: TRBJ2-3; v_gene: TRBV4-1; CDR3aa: CASSQEGRGDTQYF
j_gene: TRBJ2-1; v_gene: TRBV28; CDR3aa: CASSSPSGGYNEQFF
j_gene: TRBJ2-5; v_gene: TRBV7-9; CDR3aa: CASSFTGGQETQYF
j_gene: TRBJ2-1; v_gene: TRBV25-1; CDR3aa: CASSDRGRGNEQFF
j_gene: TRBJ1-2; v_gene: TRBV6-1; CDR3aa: CASSEGTGQGYTF
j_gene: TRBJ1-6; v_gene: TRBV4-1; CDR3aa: CASSRGQASSYNSPLHF
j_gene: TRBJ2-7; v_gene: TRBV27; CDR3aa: CASSLLVGREQYF
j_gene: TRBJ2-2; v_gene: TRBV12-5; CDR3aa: CASSRDTNTGELFF
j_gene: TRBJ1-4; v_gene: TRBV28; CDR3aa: CASSSTGLANEKLFF
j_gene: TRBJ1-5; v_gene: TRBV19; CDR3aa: CASTLDRGSNQPQHF
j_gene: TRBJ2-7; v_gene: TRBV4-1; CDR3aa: CASSQPGRTGGYEQYF
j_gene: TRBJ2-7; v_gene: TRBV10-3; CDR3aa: CAISDSGDPSYEQYF
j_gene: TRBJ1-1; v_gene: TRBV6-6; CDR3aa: CATEGNTEAFF
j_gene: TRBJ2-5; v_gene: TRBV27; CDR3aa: CASSSVLAGGKETQYF